This entry is about one T cell receptor beta chain. Its target is not known. The data are from a study of T-cell memory formation after mild COVID-19. Across the study: The study found TCR clusters largely donor specific. General observations from the study: Mainly in CM and EM were contracting CD4+ clones; CD8+ were in EMRA. Some clones that responded turned up in pre-infection memory, which suggests that cross-reactive memory joined in.

5'RACE primed at constant segments yielded TCR alpha and TCR beta cDNA libraries bearing sample barcodes and UMIs. In TCRdb, the 5' RACE reads were re-called with MiXCR into one record per CDR3 protein. The table has around 300,000 distinct CDR3 sequences, 10% to 15% seen once; the top ten hold 20% to 25%. After removal of 4 bases from V and 1 base from J, the junction contained 1 base not matched to a gene. Germline loops: CDR1 SEHNR, CDR2 FQNEAQ (reference sequence). This CDR3 is built from 15 residues. The receptor comes from a man younger than 30 who had mild COVID-19 (a few samples of this study predate the infection). Cell type and time point are not known. The chain couples TRBV7-9 to TRBJ2-2; TRBD2 matches at 9 bases. Specimen: PBMCs or a T cell subset sorted from them (not recorded which). The CDR3 nucleotides read TGTGCCAGCAGCTCGACTAGCGGGAACACCGGGGAGCTGTTTTTT. Translation gives CASSSTSGNTGELFF.